The clone carrying this TCR beta chain came up once. As to treatment: around 19 received Ad26.COV2.S at low or high dose, single or two shots; roughly five received placebo; per-sample allocation not given. Collection of samples fell on day 63 after the first vaccine or placebo injection. This sample was included in a study of Ad26.COV2.S vaccination and SARS-CoV-2 variants. Only in-frame clones appear in the TCRdb table, and some are missing; sequencing was by immunoSEQ multiplex PCR. The sample has about 350,000 clones; around 89% are singletons. This CDR3 spans 15 amino acids. Germline CDR1 MNHEY, CDR2 SVGAGI. The V gene end was trimmed by 7 bases and the J gene end by 6 bases; junction bases not matched to a gene: 10.

The receptor was isolated from a person between 18 and 59 years old who received the Ad26.COV2.S COVID-19 vaccine or a placebo. Sequencing used peripheral blood, obtained in a trial of Ad26.COV2.S vaccine versus placebo. The V call is TRBV6-5, the J call TRBJ2-2; TRBD2 agrees at 8 bases. The CDR3 protein is CASIPPGAGAGELFF. CDR3 nucleotide sequence: TGTGCCAGCATTCCCCCCGGAGCGGGGGCCGGGGAGCTGTTTTTT.